The 19 T cell receptor beta chains below all came from one sample that was sequenced in a study of cytomegalovirus exposure and HLA in healthy donors. Amplification used 60 Vbeta primers and 13 Jbeta primers. The repertoire was sequenced with immunoSEQ multiplex PCR; TCRdb's copy has only in-frame clones and lacks some. The sample has roughly 130,000 clones, 55% to 75% seen once. The sample taken for sequencing was PBMCs. The receptors were sampled from a human donor in good health.

This rearrangement joins TRBV12-2 to TRBJ2-7; the D call in the table, TRBD2, was not verified against the DNA. TRBV12-2 is described as a pseudogene. CDR3 size: 17 residues. The CDR3 sequence is CASRLEGGRAVSYEQYF. Here the CDR3 DNA reads TGTGCAAGTCGCTTAGAGGGCGGGAGGGCCGTGTCCTACGAGCAGTACTTC.

The V call is TRBV5-4, the J call TRBJ1-1, with 11 bases matching TRBD1. Germline values: CDR1 SGHNT, CDR2 YYREEE (reference sequence). V trimming: 6 bases; J trimming: 2 bases; junction bases outside the gene matches: 6. The CDR3 extends over 15 amino acids. The CDR3 DNA sequence: TGTGCCAGCAACCCGGGACAGGGGGAAAACACTGAAGCTTTCTTT. Amino acids: CASNPGQGENTEAFF. The variable domain in full, completed from reference TRBV5-4 and TRBJ1-1, reads ETGVTQSPTHLIKTRGQQVTLRCSSQSGHNTVSWYQQALGQGPQFIFQYYREEENGRGNFPPRFSGLQFPNYSSELNVNALELDDSALYLCASNPGQGENTEAFFGQGTRLTVV.

As DNA, the CDR3 is TGTGCCAGCAGCCAACAACGGACTAGACTTGAGCAGTTCTTC. As protein: CASSQQRTRLEQFF. The V call is TRBV4-2, the J call TRBJ2-1; TRBD2 matches at 7 bases. The length of the CDR3 is 14 residues. Germline V gene data show CDR1 as LGHNA and CDR2 as YNFKEQ. V shed 2 bases, J shed 9 bases, and the junction held 7 bases outside the gene matches.

V usage is TRBV4-3 and J usage is TRBJ1-2; D might be TRBD1 (6 bases). Trimming took off 0 bases at V and 2 bases at J, with 10 bases between the two ends. CDR1 is LGHNA and CDR2 is YSLEER in the germline V gene. This CDR3 contains 15 residues. The CDR3 coding sequence is TGCGCCAGCAGCCAAGATCTTACAGGGAACTATGGCTACACCTTC. It codes for CASSQDLTGNYGYTF.

V usage is TRBV7-6 and J usage is TRBJ2-1; D unclear. V was cut by 1 base and J by 7 bases, with 14 bases left in between. The length of the CDR3 is 15 residues. CDR1 is SGHVS and CDR2 is FNYEAQ in the germline V gene. For the CDR3, the DNA is TGTGCCAGCAGCTTAGGGCCATCGACGGGTAATGAGCAGTTCTTC. Encoded protein: CASSLGPSTGNEQFF.

The J gene is TRBJ2-1, the V gene TRBV13; D not certain. Germline CDR1 reads PRHDT; CDR2 reads FYEKMQ (reference sequence). The CDR3 is 16 residues long. Trimming took off 5 bases at V and 1 base at J, with 15 bases between the two ends. CDR3 protein: CASSTSLVVSYNEQFF. The CDR3 coding sequence is TGTGCCAGCAGCACATCCCTAGTAGTATCCTACAATGAGCAGTTCTTC. The variable domain in full, completed from reference TRBV13 and TRBJ2-1, reads AAGVIQSPRHLIKEKRETATLKCYPIPRHDTVYWYQQGPGQDPQFLISFYEKMQSDKGSIPDRFSAQQFSDYHSELNMSSLELGDSALYFCASSTSLVVSYNEQFFGPGTRLTVL.

The chain carries TRBV6-1 and TRBJ1-4, with D perhaps TRBD1 (6 bases). Germline values: CDR1 MNHNS, CDR2 SASEGT. The CDR3 covers 12 residues. Trimming pared 1 base from V and 14 bases from J, leaving 11 bases between. This CDR3 reads CASSEGRQALFF. The CDR3 bases are TGTGCCAGCAGTGAAGGGCGACAGGCCCTGTTTTTT.

V is TRBV6-5 and J is TRBJ2-7; TRBD1 might be the D (6 bases). The V and J ends lost 6 bases and 5 bases respectively, with 11 bases between them. Germline assignment: CDR1 MNHEY and CDR2 SVGAGI. This CDR3 region has 12 residues. This chain's CDR3 is CASRIPGDEQYF. CDR3 nucleotide sequence: TGTGCCAGCAGAATACCAGGGGACGAGCAGTACTTC.

This clone was detected only a few times. V gene TRBV29-1 combines with J gene TRBJ2-3; possibly TRBD2 for D (6 bases). The CDR3 consists of 13 residues. Trimming removed 4 bases at V and 2 bases at J, with 10 bases between. From germline, CDR1 is SQVTM and CDR2 ANQGSEA. The CDR3 sequence: CSVGGTHTDTQYF. DNA for the CDR3: TGCAGCGTTGGCGGGACCCACACAGATACGCAGTATTTT.

This clone has more than one count but fewer than ten. The chain joins TRBV4-2 to TRBJ2-3; 10 bases agree with TRBD2. This CDR3 region has 16 residues. CDR1 is LGHNA, CDR2 YNFKEQ, per germline. Trimming at V came to 1 base and at J to 3 bases, leaving 4 bases not matched to a gene. In DNA form, the CDR3 reads TGTGCCAGCAGCCAAGGAGCGGGGGGGGCGACAGATACGCAGTATTTT. The encoded protein is CASSQGAGGATDTQYF.

The V and J genes are TRBV11-1 and TRBJ1-1, with TRBD1 identical over 8 bases. The V gene end was trimmed by 1 base and the J gene end by 6 bases; junction bases not matched to a gene: 16. CDR3 size: 18 residues. Germline CDR1 and CDR2: SGHAT and FQDESV (reference sequence). In DNA form, the CDR3 reads TGTGCCAGCAGCTTAGATGGAGGGACAGGCTCCACCAGGGCTGAAGCTTTCTTT. It specifies CASSLDGGTGSTRAEAFF.

This chain joins TRBV29-1 and TRBJ1-4, with TRBD1 identical over 9 bases. Losses at the gene ends were 7 bases for V and 4 bases for J; bases not matched to a gene: 4. Per germline, CDR1 SQVTM and CDR2 ANQGSEA. This CDR3 has 13 amino acids. The CDR3 loop reads CSAEDRGNEKLFF. For the CDR3, the DNA is TGCAGCGCCGAGGACAGGGGTAATGAAAAACTGTTTTTT.

V gene TRBV30 combines with J gene TRBJ1-1; D is uncertain. The germline V gene has CDR1 GTSNPN and CDR2 SVGIG (reference sequence). V was clipped by 3 bases and J by 5 bases, with 10 bases between them. CDR3 length: 12 residues. In nucleotides, the CDR3 is TGTGCCTGGAGACGGGAAGGGACTGAAGCTTTCTTT. Its protein product is CAWRREGTEAFF.

CDR3 nucleotides: TGTGCCAGCAGCGAGGGACAGGGGGCCCTAAGCAATCAGCCCCAGCATTTT. Residues: CASSEGQGALSNQPQHF. This chain connects TRBV7-6 to TRBJ1-5, with 12 positions matching TRBD1. The CDR3 extends over 17 amino acids. Germline V gene data show CDR1 as SGHVS and CDR2 as FNYEAQ. V lost 5 bases to trimming and J lost 1 base; unmatched junction nucleotides: 6.

The rearrangement joins TRBV27 to TRBJ2-7, with D possibly matching TRBD1 (5 bases). V dropped 1 base and J dropped 2 bases, with 15 bases sitting between them. The germline V gene has CDR1 MNHEY and CDR2 SMNVEV (reference sequence). The CDR3 consists of 16 residues. CDR3 sequence (DNA): TGTGCCAGCAGTTTATTAGGCAGGGCTCCTACCTACGAGCAGTACTTC. Amino acid sequence: CASSLLGRAPTYEQYF.

J is TRBJ2-1 and V is TRBV27; TRBD2 matches 9 bases. This CDR3 region has 17 residues. V dropped 5 bases and J dropped 0; count of bases not matched to a gene: 8. Germline V CDR1 and CDR2: MNHEY, SMNVEV (reference sequence). In DNA form, the CDR3 reads TGTGCCAGCAGTCCGAGCGGGGGGACTCACTCCTACAATGAGCAGTTCTTC. This translates into CASSPSGGTHSYNEQFF.

The rearrangement links TRBV5-1 to TRBJ1-2; 7 positions match TRBD1. The V and J ends lost 0 bases and 4 bases, in that order; junction bases with no gene match: 6. This CDR3 has 15 amino acids. The germline V gene encodes CDR1 SGHRS and CDR2 YFSETQ. CDR3 coding DNA: TGCGCCAGCAGCTTGGCCCCAGGGGACAGCTATGGCTACACCTTC. Its translation is CASSLAPGDSYGYTF.

The gene calls are TRBV11-2 and TRBJ2-4; no firm D call. Germline V gene data show CDR1 as SGHAT and CDR2 as FQNNGV. This CDR3 region has 13 residues. Trimming took 5 bases from V and 4 from J, leaving 9 bases between them. The CDR3 region has the DNA TGTGCCAGCAGCGAGCAACCAAAAAACATTCAGTACTTC. It codes for CASSEQPKNIQYF.

Only a few counts were recorded for this clone. The chain combines TRBV19 with TRBJ1-5; D is possibly TRBD1 (6 bases). The germline V gene encodes CDR1 LNHDA and CDR2 SQIVND (reference sequence). V dropped 3 bases and J dropped 0 bases, with 18 bases sitting between them. The CDR3 consists of 18 residues. The CDR3 coding sequence is TGTGCCAGTAGTATGGGCAGGGGTCCCCCTTATAGCAATCAGCCCCAGCATTTT. Its translation is CASSMGRGPPYSNQPQHF.